The 20 T cell receptor beta chains below all came from one sample that was sequenced in a study of T cells in Graves' hyperthyroidism and ophthalmopathy. TCR beta CDR3 sequences were amplified from RNA transcripts. Carried out on the TCR CDR3, a first-round RT-PCR used the HTBI primer set. MiXCR, run by TCRdb on the multiplex PCR reads, gives a single entry per CDR3 protein. The repertoire includes approximately 200,000 distinct CDR3 sequences, around 18% of them detected once, and about 41% sits in the top ten. What was sequenced was blood. The receptor set was obtained from a man aged 40-50 years with Graves' hyperthyroidism.

The sample holds a few counts of this clonotype. This chain joins TRBV6-1 and TRBJ1-1, with 9 bases that match TRBD1. Unmatched junction bases numbered 9, after V lost 6 bases and J lost 1 base. The CDR3 contains 16 residues. CDR1 is MNHNS and CDR2 is SASEGT in the germline V gene. As DNA, the CDR3 is TGTGCCAGCAGAGGCACAGGGGGCGCTTGGAACACTGAAGCTTTCTTT. The encoded protein is CASRGTGGAWNTEAFF.

This clonotype occurred many times. The chain recombines TRBV5-1 with TRBJ1-1; 7 bases fit TRBD1. J gave up 4 bases and V 7 bases, and 16 bases lay outside the gene matches. The CDR3 is 16 residues long. Germline lookup yields CDR1 SGHRS and CDR2 YFSETQ. The CDR3 coding sequence is TGCGCCAGCGCTCGGGACCAGGGGGTGGTGGGCACTGAAGCTTTCTTT. Translation: CASARDQGVVGTEAFF.

The chain recombines TRBV7-3 with TRBJ2-3; D is ambiguous. Per the germline V gene, CDR1 is SGHTA and CDR2 is FQGTGA. V was trimmed by 4 bases and J by 4 bases, leaving 9 bases between them. The CDR3 sequence is 13 residues long. CDR3 nucleotide sequence: TGTGCCAGCAGCTCATACGTGGCAGATACGCAGTATTTT. This encodes CASSSYVADTQYF.

The chain couples TRBV2 to TRBJ2-2, with D hard to call. CDR1 SNHLY and CDR2 FYNNEI come from the germline V gene. Trimming took off 6 bases at V and 6 bases at J, with 14 bases between the two ends. The CDR3 is made up of 14 amino acids. Here the CDR3 reads CASRLTGRAGELFF. The CDR3 nucleotides read TGTGCCAGCAGACTGACCGGACGCGCCGGGGAGCTGTTTTTT.

The genes are TRBV10-3 and TRBJ1-1; D is possibly TRBD1 (5 bases). V was pared by 6 bases and J by 2 bases, with 10 bases between. The CDR3 sequence is 13 residues long. Germline V gene lookup returns CDR1 ENHRY and CDR2 SYGVKD. CDR3 amino acids: CAIRETANTEAFF. CDR3 bases: TGTGCCATCAGAGAGACAGCAAACACTGAAGCTTTCTTT.

This clonotype was seen many times. The gene calls are TRBV5-1 and TRBJ2-1, with D tentatively TRBD2 (6 bases). The CDR3 has 15 residues. The V gene lost 0 bases and the J gene lost 6 bases, with 13 bases spanning the gap. Germline CDR1 SGHRS, CDR2 YFSETQ. The CDR3: CASSLVGGAPNEQFF. In DNA form, the CDR3 reads TGCGCCAGCAGCTTGGTTGGCGGGGCCCCCAATGAGCAGTTCTTC.

The V and J genes are TRBV18 and TRBJ2-6, with a weak D call TRBD1 (5 bases). Germline-derived CDR1 and CDR2 are KGHSH and LQKENI. This CDR3 comprises 19 residues. Deletions cut 8 bases from V and 0 bases from J, with 23 bases between. The CDR3 here is CASTTTGWGKGSGANVLTF. The CDR3 nucleotides read TGTGCCAGCACCACCACAGGATGGGGAAAGGGCTCTGGGGCCAACGTCCTGACTTTC.

This clonotype was counted at least ten times. J is TRBJ2-1 and V is TRBV12-3 or TRBV12-4; D remains ambiguous. CDR3 length: 13 amino acids. V shed 2 bases and J shed 7 bases, with 9 bases lying between them. CDR3 loop: CASSLTVVNEQFF. In nucleotides, the CDR3 is TGTGCCAGCAGTTTAACTGTTGTGAATGAGCAGTTCTTC.

This clonotype has only one observation. The chain recombines TRBV9 with TRBJ2-2; possibly TRBD2 for D (7 bases). Germline-derived CDR1 and CDR2 are SGDLS and YYNGEE. With 4 bases removed from V and 9 bases from J, the gap between germline ends came to 19 bases. The CDR3 sequence is 15 residues long. The CDR3 here is CASSPVGGGTRELFF. Here the CDR3 DNA reads TGTGCCAGCAGCCCGGTGGGGGGGGGCACGAGGGAGCTGTTTTTT.

At least ten counts were recorded for this clonotype. The chain uses TRBV11-3 and TRBJ2-3; D is uncertain. CDR1 and CDR2 from the germline V gene are SGHNT and YENEEA. V lost 5 bases to trimming and J lost 3 bases, with 9 bases between them. This CDR3 region has 13 residues. In DNA, the CDR3 is TGTGCCAGCAGCATCCGACGAACAGATACGCAGTATTTT. Amino acids: CASSIRRTDTQYF.

With respect to this clonotype: At one boundary the junction diverges from the germline segment, which might be a read error. The chain uses TRBV24-1 and TRBJ2-2; maybe TRBD2 (6 bases). CDR1 is KGHDR, CDR2 SFDVKD, per germline. This CDR3 is 17 amino acids long. The CDR3, as DNA: TGTGCCACCAGTGATTTCGGGGGAGAGGGGAACGCCGGGGAGCTGTTTTTT. Its protein product is CATSDFGGEGNAGELFF.

In its sample, this clonotype was seen many times. J is TRBJ2-5 and V is TRBV5-5, with 10 bases that match TRBD1. CDR1 is SGHKS and CDR2 is YYEKEE in the germline V gene (reference sequence). The CDR3 sequence is 14 residues long. Trimming took 5 bases from V and 5 from J; bases not matched to a gene: 6. This CDR3 is CASRTDRGLETQYF. The CDR3 coding sequence is TGTGCCAGCAGAACGGACAGGGGGTTGGAGACCCAGTACTTC.

This chain joins TRBV4-2 and TRBJ2-2, with 7 bases identical to TRBD2. Germline V gives CDR1 LGHNA, CDR2 YNFKEQ. The trim removed 0 bases at V and 1 base at J, leaving 5 bases unmatched. The CDR3 sequence is 17 residues long. The DNA for the CDR3 is TGTGCCAGCAGCCAAGATTTGTCTAGCGGGAACACCGGGGAGCTGTTTTTT. Encoded protein: CASSQDLSSGNTGELFF.

With regard to this clonotype: A much larger clone sits a single nucleotide away, making a read error possible. The J gene is TRBJ1-5, the V gene TRBV30; tentative D call: TRBD1 (6 bases). The CDR3 spans 15 residues. Trimming shortened V by 1 base and J by 6 bases, and 16 bases separated the two germline ends. From germline, CDR1 is GTSNPN and CDR2 SVGIG (reference sequence). CDR3 sequence reads: CAWSGAGGQGQPQHF. The CDR3 DNA follows: TGTGCCTGGAGTGGAGCGGGGGGGCAGGGTCAGCCCCAGCATTTT.

Worth noting for this clonotype: A much larger clone lies one base from this, so it may be a read error. The chain carries TRBV7-9 and TRBJ2-7, with D possibly being TRBD1 (5 bases). The CDR3 is 15 amino acids. Germline V gene sequence: CDR1 SEHNR, CDR2 FQNEAQ (reference sequence). V dropped 2 bases and J dropped 5 bases, with 16 bases sitting between them. CDR3 amino acids: CASSLMSASRDEQYF. DNA of the CDR3: TGTGCCAGCAGCTTAATGTCGGCCTCCAGGGACGAGCAGTACTTC.

This clonotype was counted a few times. The J gene is TRBJ2-7, the V gene TRBV28; no reliable D call. The length of the CDR3 is 12 residues. Looked up from germline, CDR1 is MDHEN and CDR2 is SYDVKM. V gave up 7 bases and J gave up 0 bases, with 7 bases separating them. The CDR3 sequence: CASMRSSYEQYF. The CDR3 DNA reads as TGTGCCAGCATGCGTTCCTCCTACGAGCAGTACTTC.

This clonotype has ten or more counts. The V and J genes are TRBV18 and TRBJ2-1; D gene unclear. V was pared by 0 bases and J by 4 bases, with 7 bases between. The CDR3 contains 14 residues. Germline loops: CDR1 KGHSH, CDR2 LQKENI. The CDR3 DNA sequence: TGTGCCAGCTCACCACCTACAGTTTACAATGAGCAGTTCTTC. It codes for CASSPPTVYNEQFF.

CDR3 region: CASSPRLSNTGELFF. CDR3 nucleotides: TGTGCCAGCTCACCGCGGCTATCCAACACCGGGGAGCTGTTTTTT. The chain has TRBV18 and TRBJ2-2; D is undetermined. Germline V gene lookup returns CDR1 KGHSH and CDR2 LQKENI. Between the trimmed V and J ends, which lost 3 bases and 2 bases, there was a span of 10 bases. The CDR3 is made up of 15 amino acids.

V usage is TRBV29-1 and J usage is TRBJ2-3; 7 bases agree with TRBD1. There are 14 residues in the CDR3. Per the germline V gene, CDR1 is SQVTM and CDR2 is ANQGSEA. V shed 8 bases, J shed 6 bases, and the junction held 14 bases outside the gene matches. The CDR3 spells CSSRTGTTFDTQYF. Here the CDR3 DNA reads TGCAGCTCACGGACAGGTACCACATTTGATACGCAGTATTTT.

This clonotype has a count of ten or more. The chain combines TRBV2 with TRBJ2-7; TRBD1 agrees at 10 bases. This CDR3 region has 14 residues. Germline trimming cut 6 bases from V and 9 bases from J; bases unmatched to any gene: 11. CDR1 is SNHLY, CDR2 FYNNEI, per germline. CDR3 DNA sequence: TGTGCCAGCAGCGACCGGGACAGGGGCCTCGGGCAGTACTTC. Its protein is CASSDRDRGLGQYF.